The clone carrying this T cell receptor beta chain appeared many times. As yet, its antigen is unknown. Thyroid surgery had not been preceded by any treatment in any patient. Methods used by the authors: The study took CDR3 differences across clinicopathological groups and made a distant-metastasis classifier for papillary thyroid cancer from them. TCRdb re-called clones via MiXCR from the PCR reads. These V and J calls derive from TCRdb rather than the authors' analysis. Of 35,000 to 45,000 clones listed, around 10% are singletons. The V gene lost 0 bases and the J gene lost 5 bases, with 29 bases spanning the gap. From germline, CDR1 is DFQATT and CDR2 SNEGSKA (reference sequence). This CDR3 has 19 residues. This sample was included in a study of metastatic and nonmetastatic thyroid tumors. Study in general: Repertoires of blood and of tissue (tumor or nodule) from malignant and benign thyroid patients were compared.

Findings and caveats of the study: The reported finding was significantly higher TCR beta diversity in malignant thyroid tumors relative to benign nodules, in blood and tumor.

The sample was blood. This receptor was obtained from a male donor with papillary thyroid cancer or a benign thyroid nodule (not recorded which). Some clones in this sample may be carry-over from other donors' samples. The chain uses TRBV20-1 and TRBJ2-7; D is unclear. The DNA of the CDR3 is TGCAGTGCTAGAGATCACTTAGCCATAGGTGGACCCCATTACGACGAGCAGTACTTC. It codes for CSARDHLAIGGPHYDEQYF.